Given below is one TCR beta chain in context. Its matching antigen is unknown. The data belong to a study of shared clonotypes between healthy human individuals. Across the study: Two female and a few male donors aged 18 to 49 were enrolled. Study conclusions and caveats: An expected dependence of interdonor clonotype sharing on sequencing depth was noted. Non-shared clonotypes had lower generation probabilities than clonotypes shared by all four sorted-subset donors.

The study ran the assay at deep level. TCRdb keeps only in-frame clones here, not all; method: immunoSEQ multiplex PCR. The sample has about 2.3 million clones, over 90% seen once. The clonotype comes from a man between 18 and 35 years old in good health. Some clones in this sample may be carry-over from other donors' samples. Sequenced: naive CD4+ T cells from PBMCs. Sample subset: CD45RA+ positively selected.

CDR3 loop: CASSQDHPGTSGTYEQYF. The CDR3 DNA is TGTGCCAGCAGCCAAGATCACCCCGGGACTAGCGGGACCTACGAGCAGTACTTC. The chain couples TRBV7-8 to TRBJ2-7; 13 bases are shared with TRBD2. This CDR3 is built from 18 residues. The V and J ends lost 5 bases and 2 bases, in that order; junction bases with no gene match: 12. Germline V gives CDR1 SGHVS, CDR2 FQNEAQ.